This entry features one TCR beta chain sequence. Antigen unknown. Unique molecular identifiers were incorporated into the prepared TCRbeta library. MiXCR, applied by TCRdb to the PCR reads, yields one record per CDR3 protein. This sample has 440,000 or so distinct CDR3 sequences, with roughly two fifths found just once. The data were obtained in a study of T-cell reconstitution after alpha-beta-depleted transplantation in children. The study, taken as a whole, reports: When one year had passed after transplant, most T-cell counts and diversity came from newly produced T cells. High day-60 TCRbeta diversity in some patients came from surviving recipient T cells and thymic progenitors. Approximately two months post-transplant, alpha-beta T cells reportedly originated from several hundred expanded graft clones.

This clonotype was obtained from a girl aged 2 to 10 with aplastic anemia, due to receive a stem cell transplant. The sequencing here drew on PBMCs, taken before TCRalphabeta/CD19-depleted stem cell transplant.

The CDR3: CASSLDSGDGYEQYF. In DNA, the CDR3 is TGTGCCAGCAGCTTGGACAGCGGGGACGGCTACGAGCAGTACTTC. This chain joins TRBV5-5 and TRBJ2-7; 7 nucleotides align to TRBD2. The V gene's germline CDR1 is SGHKS and CDR2 YYEKEE (reference sequence). The CDR3 runs 15 residues. V was pared by 0 bases and J by 3 bases, with 6 bases of the junction left unmatched.